The 24 T cell receptor beta chains listed next were all sequenced from one sample in a study of OX40 agonist ivuxolimab in advanced cancers. Assay: immunoSEQ multiplex PCR; the TCRdb copy retains only in-frame clones and omits some. This table holds roughly 100,000 clones, roughly four fifths found once. Sequences were derived from CD4+ or CD8+ T cells sorted from blood, sampled in a trial of the OX40 agonist ivuxolimab. These receptors came from an adult with an advanced solid tumor such as melanoma, head and neck, liver or kidney cancer.

The chain joins TRBV12-5 to TRBJ1-1; tentatively, D is TRBD1 (6 bases). Per germline, CDR1 LGHNT and CDR2 FRNRAP. The germline V and J ends were trimmed by 2 bases and 6 bases, with 7 bases remaining between them. The CDR3 contains 12 residues. The CDR3 loop reads CASGLYRAEAFF. For the CDR3, the DNA is TGTGCTAGTGGTTTGTACAGGGCTGAAGCTTTCTTT.

The chain joins TRBV21-1 to TRBJ2-7; whether TRBD1, the table's D call, matches the DNA was not checked. TRBV21-1 is termed a pseudogene. This CDR3 is 17 amino acids long. Written as DNA, the CDR3 is TGTGCCAGCAGCAGACAATCGTGGGGACAGGGACCTTACGAGCAGTACTTC. It encodes CASSRQSWGQGPYEQYF.

The rearrangement joins TRBV5-8 to TRBJ2-7, with D unresolved. The V gene's germline CDR1 is SGHTS and CDR2 YDEGEE. The CDR3 is 12 residues long. V lost 4 bases, J lost 2 bases, and 7 bases lay in between. The CDR3 reads CASSGITYEQYF. As DNA, the CDR3 is TGTGCCAGCAGCGGGATAACCTACGAGCAGTACTTC.

This chain joins TRBV30 and TRBJ1-5; the D gene is possibly TRBD1 (6 bases). Germline values: CDR1 GTSNPN, CDR2 SVGIG (reference sequence). The CDR3 contains 12 residues. The ends were cut back, 4 bases at V and 9 bases at J, with 13 bases in the middle. The CDR3 DNA reads as TGTGCCTGGACTCAGGGGCGAGGGCCCCAGCATTTT. It specifies CAWTQGRGPQHF.

The chain recombines TRBV6-5 with TRBJ1-1; 8 bases map to TRBD1. The CDR3 has 14 residues. Losses at the gene ends were 6 bases for V and 9 bases for J; bases not matched to a gene: 12. The germline V gene has CDR1 MNHEY and CDR2 SVGAGI. The CDR3, as DNA: TGTGCCAGCAGACCGCCCGGGACAGGCGGGAAAGCTTTCTTT. It translates to CASRPPGTGGKAFF.

V is TRBV11-3 and J is TRBJ2-7; D remains unclear. V gave up 0 bases and J gave up 6 bases, with 9 bases separating them. This CDR3 spans 13 amino acids. The germline V gene encodes CDR1 SGHNT and CDR2 YENEEA. CDR3 protein: CASSLDLLSEQYF. CDR3 DNA sequence: TGTGCCAGCAGCTTAGACCTCCTCAGCGAGCAGTACTTC.

The genes are TRBV7-9 and TRBJ1-2; weak D call: TRBD1 (5 bases). Germline V gene lookup returns CDR1 SEHNR and CDR2 FQNEAQ (reference sequence). Trimming left V 2 bases short and J 3 bases short, with 10 bases between. The CDR3 is 14 amino acids. The CDR3 DNA follows: TGTGCCAGCAGCTTAACCAGGGACTACTATGGCTACACCTTC. Translating gives CASSLTRDYYGYTF.

The chain couples TRBV19 to TRBJ1-1; D may be TRBD1 (5 bases). Trimming removed 6 bases from V and 5 bases from J, with 10 bases in between. The CDR3 spans 12 residues. CDR1 and CDR2 (germline): LNHDA, SQIVND (reference sequence). The CDR3 loop is CASRVRGTEAFF. CDR3 bases: TGTGCCAGTAGGGTAAGGGGAACTGAAGCTTTCTTT.

The chain links TRBV5-1 to TRBJ1-1; TRBD1 might be the D (6 bases). Germline V gene sequence: CDR1 SGHRS, CDR2 YFSETQ. The CDR3 runs to 14 residues. The V gene lost 4 bases and the J gene lost 4 bases, with 14 bases spanning the gap. In nucleotides, the CDR3 is TGCGCCAGCAGCGCACAGGGAGGAGGCACTGAAGCTTTCTTT. Translating it yields CASSAQGGGTEAFF.

V usage is TRBV20-1 and J usage is TRBJ2-7; perhaps TRBD1 as D (5 bases). Germline V gives CDR1 DFQATT, CDR2 SNEGSKA (reference sequence). The CDR3 length is 11 residues. Trimming removed 7 bases from V and 7 bases from J, with 14 bases in between. CDR3 residues: CSVVWGQEQYF. CDR3 coding DNA: TGCAGTGTCGTGTGGGGCCAAGAGCAGTACTTC.

The chain has TRBV7-9 and TRBJ1-1; D ambiguous. The CDR3 runs 13 residues. The V end was cut by 5 bases, the J end by 6 bases, with 13 bases between. CDR1 is SEHNR and CDR2 is FQNEAQ in the germline V gene (reference sequence). The CDR3 loop is CASSDPGAPEAFF. In DNA, the CDR3 is TGTGCCAGCAGCGACCCGGGCGCCCCTGAAGCTTTCTTT.

V and J are TRBV11-2 and TRBJ2-2; D uncertain. V was trimmed by 5 bases and J by 3 bases, leaving 7 bases between them. This CDR3 has 13 residues. Germline CDR1 SGHAT, CDR2 FQNNGV. CDR3 sequence (DNA): TGTGCCAGCAGCGCCCTCTACACCGGGGAGCTGTTTTTT. Protein product: CASSALYTGELFF.

The rearrangement joins TRBV11-2 to TRBJ1-1; 7 nucleotides agree with TRBD1. J was trimmed by 6 bases and V by 3 bases; bases with no gene match: 10. Germline CDR1 SGHAT, CDR2 FQNNGV. The CDR3 length is 15 residues. The DNA for the CDR3 is TGTGCCAGCAGCTTTATGCCAGGGGGGATGTCTGAAGCTTTCTTT. Amino acid sequence: CASSFMPGGMSEAFF.

This chain uses TRBV7-2 with TRBJ2-7; TRBD2 agrees at 9 bases. CDR1 and CDR2 from the germline V gene are SGHTA and FQGNSA. J was trimmed by 5 bases and V by 1 base; bases with no gene match: 6. This CDR3 comprises 15 residues. CDR3 region: CASSLEAGTSHEQYF. CDR3 bases: TGTGCCAGCAGCTTAGAGGCCGGGACTAGCCACGAGCAGTACTTC.

The J gene is TRBJ2-3, the V gene TRBV5-1; D may match TRBD1 or TRBD2 (5 bases each). The CDR3 runs 15 residues. V dropped 4 bases and J dropped 4 bases, with 16 bases sitting between them. The germline CDR1 and CDR2 sequences are SGHRS and YFSETQ. CDR3 in amino acids: CASSLGTLAPDTQYF. In DNA, the CDR3 is TGCGCCAGCAGCCTGGGGACCTTAGCGCCAGATACGCAGTATTTT.

The chain links TRBV19 to TRBJ2-7, with a tentative D call TRBD1 (6 bases). This CDR3 has 13 residues. The germline CDR1 and CDR2 sequences are LNHDA and SQIVND (reference sequence). V shed 8 bases and J shed 6 bases, with 17 bases lying between them. CDR3 loop: CASSLAATGEQYF. The CDR3 region has the DNA TGTGCCAGTTCTCTCGCCGCGACAGGCGAGCAGTACTTC.

The chain links TRBV19 to TRBJ2-2; D may correspond to TRBD1 or TRBD2 (5 bases each). Trimming stripped 4 bases from V and 5 bases from J, with 17 bases between. CDR3 length: 16 residues. Germline V gene sequence: CDR1 LNHDA, CDR2 SQIVND (reference sequence). In nucleotides, the CDR3 is TGTGCCAGTAGTAACCTACAGGACTCGCCGACCGGGGAGCTGTTTTTT. Its protein is CASSNLQDSPTGELFF.

The V call is TRBV23-1, the J call TRBJ1-2, with TRBD1 matching over 7 bases. TRBV23-1 is labeled an ORF, and its function is uncertain. CDR3 length equals 14 residues. Trimming at V came to 6 bases and at J to 0 bases, leaving 4 bases not matched to a gene. CDR3 sequence reads: CASSPGTANYGYTF. Here the CDR3 DNA reads TGCGCCAGCAGCCCCGGGACAGCTAACTATGGCTACACCTTC.

V usage is TRBV7-2 and J usage is TRBJ2-7; 8 nucleotides agree with TRBD1. The junction had 7 bases not matched to a gene; V was cut back by 4 bases and J by 5 bases. Looked up from germline, CDR1 is SGHTA and CDR2 is FQGNSA. The CDR3 is 14 residues long. The CDR3 DNA sequence: TGTGCCAGCAGCTCCCGAACAGGGGGTGACGAGCAGTACTTC. Amino acids: CASSSRTGGDEQYF.

This rearrangement joins TRBV7-9 to TRBJ1-1, with no clear D. Germline CDR1 and CDR2: SEHNR and FQNEAQ (reference sequence). This CDR3 has 11 amino acids. V lost 3 bases to trimming and J lost 5 bases, with 4 bases between them. The CDR3 protein is CASSFGTEAFF. The CDR3 nucleotides are TGTGCCAGCAGCTTTGGTACTGAAGCTTTCTTT.

The table lists this clone with a count of one. The chain links TRBV4-2 to TRBJ2-2; D is uncertain. Trimming left V 3 bases short and J 6 bases short, with 11 bases between. CDR1 and CDR2 (germline): LGHNA, YNFKEQ. There are 14 residues in the CDR3. The CDR3 loop reads CASSQDIMAGELFF. CDR3 DNA: TGTGCCAGCAGCCAGGATATTATGGCCGGGGAGCTGTTTTTT.

This chain uses TRBV6-5 with TRBJ2-7; 7 nucleotides line up with TRBD1. Per germline, CDR1 MNHEY and CDR2 SVGAGI. With 4 bases clipped from V and 7 bases from J, the junction kept 10 bases outside the gene matches. There are 14 residues in the CDR3. Here the CDR3 DNA reads TGTGCCAGCAGTTGGGGGACAGCCGCTGGGGAGCAGTACTTC. It codes for CASSWGTAAGEQYF.

The genes are TRBV15 and TRBJ1-3; D unresolved. V shed 0 bases and J shed 0 bases, with 12 bases lying between them. Per the germline V gene, CDR1 is LNHNV and CDR2 is YYDKDF (reference sequence). The CDR3 loop spans 17 amino acids. As DNA, the CDR3 is TGTGCCACCAGCAGAGATCTCAAGGCCCTCTCTGGAAACACCATATATTTT. Its protein product is CATSRDLKALSGNTIYF.

The CDR3 sequence: CASSIDWRGLINEQFF. The CDR3 bases are TGTGCCAGTAGTATAGATTGGAGAGGACTTATTAATGAGCAGTTCTTC. The chain uses TRBV19 and TRBJ2-1, with D perhaps matching TRBD2 (5 bases). V dropped 0 bases and J dropped 7 bases, with 16 bases sitting between them. The length of the CDR3 is 16 residues. Germline CDR1 and CDR2: LNHDA and SQIVND (reference sequence).